The sample holds a few counts of the clone carrying this TCR beta chain. The antigen is unknown. V lost 1 base and J lost 2; bases outside the gene matches: 10. The CDR3 has 19 residues. CDR1 is LGHNA, CDR2 YSLEER, per germline. The time point was: patch test 1, 2 weeks after DPC sensitization. The treatment: therapeutic diphenylcyclopropenone sensitization with weekly scalp DPC. Non-pregnant alopecia patients aged 18 to 70, suitable for DPC therapy. This entry is derived from a study of human T cells and chemical hapten exposure. From the RACE reads, TCRdb called clonotypes with MiXCR, one entry per CDR3 protein. The data contain 340,000 or so distinct CDR3 sequences, 6% to 8.5% of them singletons. Findings and limits, study-wide: Correlating positively with patch test score were the PT1 expanded TCR counts.

The clonotype originates from a woman younger than 35 with alopecia areata. Some clones in this sample may be carry-over from other donors' samples. The V gene is TRBV4-3, the J gene TRBJ2-6, with 8 bases lining up with TRBD1. Sequenced here: whole blood, sampled in connection with sensitization to the hapten diphenylcyclopropenone (DPC). The CDR3 DNA follows: TGCGCCAGCAGCCAAGCAGTAGGGCAGGGGGCCCCTGGGGCCAACGTCCTGACTTTC. Protein product: CASSQAVGQGAPGANVLTF.